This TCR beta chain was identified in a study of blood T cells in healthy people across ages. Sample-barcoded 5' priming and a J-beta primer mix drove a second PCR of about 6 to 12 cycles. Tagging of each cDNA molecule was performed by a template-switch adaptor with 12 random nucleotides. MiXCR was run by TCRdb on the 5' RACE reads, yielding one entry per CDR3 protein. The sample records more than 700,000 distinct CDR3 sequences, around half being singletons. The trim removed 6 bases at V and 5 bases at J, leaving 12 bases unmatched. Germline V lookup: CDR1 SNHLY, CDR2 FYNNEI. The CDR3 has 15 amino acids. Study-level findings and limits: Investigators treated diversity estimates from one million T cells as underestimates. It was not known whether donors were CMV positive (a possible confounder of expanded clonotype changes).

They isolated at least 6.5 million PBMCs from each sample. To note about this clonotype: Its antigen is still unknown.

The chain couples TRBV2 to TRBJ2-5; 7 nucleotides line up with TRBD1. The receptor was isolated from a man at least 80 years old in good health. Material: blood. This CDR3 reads CASSPTGIASETQYF. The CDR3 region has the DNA TGTGCCAGCAGCCCGACAGGGATCGCGAGCGAGACCCAGTACTTC.